This entry lists 18 T cell receptor beta chains sequenced from one sample in a study of blood T cell repertoires in COVID-19. Assay used: immunoSEQ multiplex PCR; TCRdb lists only in-frame clones, some missing. In the table there are roughly 300,000 clones, 86% of which are singletons. Sequencing input: peripheral blood. Source of these receptors: a woman between 25 and 40 years old with COVID-19, enrolled during active disease.

The chain employs TRBV12-3 or TRBV12-4 and TRBJ2-7, with D unclear. Trimming cost V 6 bases and J 4 bases, with 10 bases left between them. This CDR3 contains 12 residues. Here the CDR3 reads CASSASGYEQYF. DNA for the CDR3: TGTGCCAGCAGCGCCTCAGGATACGAGCAGTACTTC.

This chain uses TRBV5-8 with TRBJ1-1; possibly TRBD1 for D (5 bases). The germline gives CDR1 SGHTS, CDR2 YDEGEE. The CDR3 loop spans 14 amino acids. The ends were cut back, 5 bases at V and 4 bases at J, with 15 bases in the middle. The CDR3 loop is CASRGWGPSTEAFF. In nucleotides, the CDR3 is TGTGCCAGCAGGGGGTGGGGCCCCTCCACTGAAGCTTTCTTT.

The rearrangement joins TRBV3-1 (or the pseudogene TRBV3-2) to TRBJ2-3, with D possibly being TRBD2 (7 bases). Per the germline V gene, CDR1 is LGHDT and CDR2 is YNNKEL (reference sequence). Between the trimmed V and J ends, which lost 0 bases and 6 bases, there was a span of 19 bases. This CDR3 has 17 residues. The CDR3 sequence: CASSQDLFGGTWDTQYF. Written as DNA, the CDR3 is TGTGCCAGCAGCCAAGATCTTTTCGGGGGGACATGGGATACGCAGTATTTT.

The V gene is TRBV19, the J gene TRBJ1-5; TRBD1 matches at 9 bases. From germline, CDR1 is LNHDA and CDR2 SQIVND (reference sequence). The V segment lost 5 bases and the J segment 6 bases; nucleotides outside the gene matches: 8. CDR3 length equals 15 residues. DNA for the CDR3: TGTGCCAGTAGTCCCCGGGACAGGGCGCTTCAGCCCCAGCATTTT. Translating gives CASSPRDRALQPQHF.

The V and J genes are TRBV7-9 and TRBJ2-1, with 8 bases identical to TRBD2. The CDR3 runs to 16 residues. Germline V CDR1 and CDR2: SEHNR, FQNEAQ (reference sequence). Trimming removed 5 bases from V and 1 base from J; junction bases left unmatched: 7. The CDR3 spells CASSPRGAGSYNEQFF. In nucleotides, the CDR3 is TGTGCCAGCAGCCCGCGGGGGGCGGGGTCCTACAATGAGCAGTTCTTC.

The rearrangement links TRBV28 to TRBJ2-3; D is uncertain. Germline CDR1 and CDR2: MDHEN and SYDVKM. The V gene lost 11 bases and the J gene lost 0 bases, with 6 bases spanning the gap. The CDR3 runs to 11 residues. The CDR3 DNA sequence: TGTGCCGCACTAAGCACAGATACGCAGTATTTT. Its translation is CAALSTDTQYF.

The chain joins TRBV6-2 or TRBV6-3 to TRBJ2-1; D not resolved. Germline lookup yields CDR1 MNHEY and CDR2 SVGEGT. V was shortened by 6 bases and J by 0 bases, with 12 bases between the two germline ends. The length of the CDR3 is 15 residues. For the CDR3, the DNA is TGTGCCAGCAGCAACGAACAACCCTCCTACAATGAGCAGTTCTTC. Translating gives CASSNEQPSYNEQFF.

V usage is TRBV15 and J usage is TRBJ2-7, with D unclear. Trimming removed 0 bases from V and 0 bases from J, with 6 bases in between. The CDR3 spans 14 residues. Germline V gives CDR1 LNHNV, CDR2 YYDKDF (reference sequence). The CDR3 DNA reads TGTGCCACCAGCAGAGATGCACTCTCCTACGAGCAGTACTTC. Amino acids: CATSRDALSYEQYF. Together with reference TRBV15 and TRBJ2-7, the CDR3 gives the full variable domain: DAMVIQNPRYQVTQFGKPVTLSCSQTLNHNVMYWYQQKSSQAPKLLFHYYDKDFNNEADTPDNFQSRRPNTSFCFLDIRSPGLGDTAMYLCATSRDALSYEQYFGPGTRLTVT.

This chain joins TRBV7-2 and TRBJ1-2; D is unclear. Trimming removed 3 bases from V and 10 bases from J, with 12 bases in between. This CDR3 is built from 12 residues. CDR1 is SGHTA and CDR2 is FQGNSA in the germline V gene. The CDR3 is CASSLTRGSYTF. CDR3 coding DNA: TGTGCCAGCAGCTTGACAAGAGGGTCCTACACCTTC. Looking up the rest from reference TRBV7-2 and TRBJ1-2 gives the full variable domain: GAGVSQSPSNKVTEKGKDVELRCDPISGHTALYWYRQSLGQGLEFLIYFQGNSAPDKSGLPSDRFSAERTGGSVSTLTIQRTQQEDSAVYLCASSLTRGSYTFGSGTRLTVV.

This chain links TRBV27 with TRBJ1-6; 7 bases are shared with TRBD1. Germline-derived CDR1 and CDR2 are MNHEY and SMNVEV (reference sequence). The CDR3 has 14 amino acids. V lost 3 bases, J lost 6 bases, and 2 bases stayed unmatched. The DNA for the CDR3 is TGTGCCAGCAGTTTCGGACAGGCTAATTCACCCCTCCACTTT. It specifies CASSFGQANSPLHF.

The chain is built from TRBV6-5 and TRBJ1-1, with D perhaps TRBD1 (6 bases). The CDR3 sequence is 15 residues long. The ends were cut back, 5 bases at V and 1 base at J, with 14 bases in the middle. Germline CDR1 and CDR2: MNHEY and SVGAGI. CDR3 loop: CASSLSGAGNTEAFF. CDR3 nucleotides: TGTGCCAGCAGTCTGTCAGGGGCCGGGAACACTGAAGCTTTCTTT.

CDR3 residues: CASSHSGVGAEAFF. As DNA, the CDR3 is TGTGCCAGTAGTCACTCTGGGGTCGGGGCTGAAGCTTTCTTT. This chain joins TRBV19 and TRBJ1-1; unclear D gene. Germline CDR1 and CDR2: LNHDA and SQIVND (reference sequence). V lost 5 bases, J lost 6 bases, and 16 bases lay in between. CDR3 length: 14 residues.

This clone came up a few times. V usage is TRBV2 and J usage is TRBJ1-6, with D possibly matching TRBD1 (6 bases). Looked up from germline, CDR1 is SNHLY and CDR2 is FYNNEI. This CDR3 is 13 amino acids long. The V end was cut by 2 bases, the J end by 7 bases, with 6 bases between. The CDR3 spells CASSEQGNSPLHF. CDR3 nucleotides: TGTGCCAGCAGTGAACAGGGGAATTCACCCCTCCACTTT.

The rearrangement uses TRBV24-1 and TRBJ1-5; 7 bases line up with TRBD1. The CDR3 totals 11 residues. Per germline, CDR1 KGHDR and CDR2 SFDVKD. V was clipped by 3 bases and J by 13 bases; unmatched bases: 2. The DNA for the CDR3 is TGTGCCACCAGTGATGGGACAGAGCAGCATTTT. This gives the protein CATSDGTEQHF.

The genes are TRBV27 and TRBJ2-7; tentatively, D is TRBD1 (5 bases). The CDR3 consists of 13 residues. Trimming removed 4 bases from V and 3 bases from J, with 10 bases in between. CDR1 and CDR2 (germline): MNHEY, SMNVEV (reference sequence). The CDR3 coding sequence is TGTGCCAGCAGTTGGGCAGGGCGCTACGAGCAGTACTTC. This codes for CASSWAGRYEQYF.

The gene calls are TRBV18 and TRBJ2-2; D is uncertain. Germline V gives CDR1 KGHSH, CDR2 LQKENI. The CDR3 has 12 residues. V was pared by 3 bases and J by 8 bases, with 7 bases between. The CDR3 is CASSPETGELFF. For the CDR3, the DNA is TGTGCCAGCTCACCGGAGACGGGGGAGCTGTTTTTT.

The chain employs TRBV14 and TRBJ2-7, with 8 bases identical to TRBD1. Germline V lookup: CDR1 SGHDN, CDR2 FVKESK. Germline trimming cut 5 bases from V and 4 bases from J; bases unmatched to any gene: 7. The CDR3 is made up of 14 amino acids. The CDR3 spells CASSTRTGSYEQYF. The CDR3 DNA reads as TGTGCCAGCAGCACCCGGACAGGGTCATACGAGCAGTACTTC.

The V call is TRBV5-1, the J call TRBJ1-3; TRBD1 is a possible D gene (5 bases). Trimming took off 4 bases at V and 1 base at J, with 15 bases between the two ends. Germline V CDR1 and CDR2: SGHRS, YFSETQ. The CDR3 runs to 16 residues. Here the CDR3 reads CASSPSSTVSGNTIYF. CDR3 nucleotides: TGCGCCAGCAGCCCCTCGTCGACAGTGTCTGGAAACACCATATATTTT. Together with reference TRBV5-1 and TRBJ1-3, the CDR3 gives the full variable domain: KAGVTQTPRYLIKTRGQQVTLSCSPISGHRSVSWYQQTPGQGLQFLFEYFSETQRNKGNFPGRFSGRQFSNSRSEMNVSTLELGDSALYLCASSPSSTVSGNTIYFGEGSWLTVV.